The present T cell receptor beta chain was sequenced within a study of blood T cell repertoires in COVID-19. In the source study's methods: Researchers report that nucleated cell counts were estimated from reference gene primer amplification. The table came from immunoSEQ multiplex PCR; TCRdb's copy has only in-frame clones and leaves some out. That table supplies the V and J calls and clone size; D and trimming were determined from the DNA. The sample records 190,000 or so clones, around 85% being singletons. Germline lookup yields CDR1 SGHTA and CDR2 FQGTGA. The CDR3 runs 20 residues. Trimming removed 5 bases from V and 7 bases from J; junction bases left unmatched: 23.

The sequenced material came from peripheral blood. The chain has TRBV7-3 and TRBJ2-1, with 10 nucleotides matching TRBD2. This TCR derives from a man aged 45-65 years who had recovered from COVID-19. The CDR3 reads CASSPRASGRIGNVMNEQFF. The CDR3, as DNA: TGTGCCAGCAGCCCCCGGGCTAGCGGGAGAATTGGGAATGTTATGAATGAGCAGTTCTTC.